Sequencing of this T cell receptor (beta chain) was carried out in a study of post-analysis software for immune sequencing data. Overall study results and limits: Controls had lower frequencies than patients of roughly five TRBV segments, which included TRBV5-6, TRBV5-1 and TRBV20-1.

There are 15 residues in the CDR3. Germline CDR1 SEHNR, CDR2 FQNEAQ (reference sequence). V gave up 5 bases and J gave up 1 base, with 9 bases separating them. Concerning this clonotype: What it binds is not known.

Libraries were made from TCR beta cDNA, and they carried unique molecular identifiers. Each CDR3 protein gets one entry after TCRdb re-called the PCR reads with MiXCR. The table has 650,000 to 850,000 distinct CDR3 sequences, just over 45% seen once; the top ten hold over 4.5%. The chain joins TRBV7-9 to TRBJ2-6; D ambiguous. The sequencing input was blood. The source of this sequence is a girl aged 5-17 years with multiple sclerosis. The CDR3, as DNA: TGTGCCAGCAGCAATCGATCATCTGGGGCCAACGTCCTGACTTTC. Translation gives CASSNRSSGANVLTF.